Listed below are T cell receptor beta chains from one sample, sequenced in a study of regulatory T cells in long-lasting Graves disease. TCRdb analysed the multiplex PCR reads with MiXCR anew, one entry per CDR3 protein. The sample lists around 460,000 distinct CDR3 sequences; 22% were seen once. Material: peripheral blood mononuclear cells (PBMCs), obtained when the disease was refractory, from a patient treated with antithyroid drugs. Receptors originate from a female donor with Graves disease. CDR3s include the opening cysteine and the closing phenylalanine or tryptophan. A D gene is named only where the DNA matches it firmly. Where a row states a size, it is once, few, many or the class of an expanded clone; other rows omit it.

v_gene: TRBV28; abundance: .; len: 15; j_gene: TRBJ2-1; d_gene: TRBD1; CDR3aa: CASSLLRTGLNEQFF; CDR3nt: TGTGCCAGCAGTTTGCTCCGGACAGGGTTAAATGAGCAGTTCTTC
v_gene: TRBV6-2/TRBV6-3; abundance: many; len: 13; j_gene: TRBJ2-7; d_gene: .; CDR3aa: CASSSLDSYEQYF; CDR3nt: TGTGCCAGCAGTTCATTGGACAGCTACGAGCAGTACTTC
v_gene: TRBV11-3; abundance: few; len: 11; j_gene: TRBJ2-1; d_gene: .; CDR3aa: CASSFWNEQFF; CDR3nt: TGTGCCAGCAGCTTCTGGAATGAGCAGTTCTTC
v_gene: TRBV12-5; abundance: many; len: 14; j_gene: TRBJ1-2; d_gene: .; CDR3aa: CASGTPGLTWGYTF; CDR3nt: TGTGCTAGTGGTACTCCAGGCCTCACTTGGGGCTACACCTTC
v_gene: TRBV29-1; abundance: few; len: 15; j_gene: TRBJ2-5; d_gene: TRBD1; CDR3aa: CSVGFTGGSGETQYF; CDR3nt: TGCAGCGTCGGATTTACAGGGGGCTCAGGAGAGACCCAGTACTTC
v_gene: TRBV11-2; abundance: many; len: 14; j_gene: TRBJ2-5; d_gene: .; CDR3aa: CASSLLTGKKTQYF; CDR3nt: TGTGCCAGCAGCTTATTAACAGGGAAGAAGACCCAGTACTTC
v_gene: TRBV6-2/TRBV6-3; abundance: many; len: 19; j_gene: TRBJ2-3; d_gene: TRBD2; CDR3aa: CASSYAAGLAGGVTDTQYF; CDR3nt: TGTGCCAGCAGTTACGCCGCGGGACTAGCGGGAGGGGTCACAGATACGCAGTATTTT
v_gene: TRBV2; abundance: many; len: 14; j_gene: TRBJ1-1; d_gene: TRBD1; CDR3aa: CASSERQGNTEAFF; CDR3nt: TGTGCCAGCAGTGAGAGACAGGGAAACACTGAAGCTTTCTTT
v_gene: TRBV19; abundance: .; len: 13; j_gene: TRBJ1-3; d_gene: .; CDR3aa: CASSISTGNTIYF; CDR3nt: TGTGCCAGTAGTATCAGCACGGGAAACACCATATATTTT
v_gene: TRBV10-3; abundance: few; len: 16; j_gene: TRBJ1-5; d_gene: .; CDR3aa: CAISESGSGSNQPQHF; CDR3nt: TGTGCCATCAGTGAGTCCGGGTCTGGGAGCAATCAGCCCCAGCATTTT
v_gene: TRBV28; abundance: few; len: 17; j_gene: TRBJ1-6; d_gene: .; CDR3aa: CASNGVGRAIANSPLHF; CDR3nt: TGTGCCAGCAACGGGGTAGGGAGAGCCATCGCAAATTCACCCCTCCACTTT
v_gene: TRBV20-1; abundance: .; len: 15; j_gene: TRBJ2-7; d_gene: .; CDR3aa: CSAREVGGRFYEQYF; CDR3nt: TGCAGTGCTAGGGAAGTGGGGGGGCGGTTCTACGAGCAGTACTTC
v_gene: TRBV12-3/TRBV12-4; abundance: many; len: 14; j_gene: TRBJ2-4; d_gene: .; CDR3aa: CASSTQGGKNIQYF; CDR3nt: TGTGCCAGCAGTACGCAGGGTGGCAAAAACATTCAGTACTTC
v_gene: TRBV6-1; abundance: many; len: 15; j_gene: TRBJ1-5; d_gene: .; CDR3aa: CASGRGQLTNQPQHF; CDR3nt: TGTGCCAGCGGGAGAGGACAGCTAACCAATCAGCCCCAGCATTTT
v_gene: TRBV7-9; abundance: .; len: 16; j_gene: TRBJ2-7; d_gene: TRBD1; CDR3aa: CASSENRDSKVYEQYF; CDR3nt: TGTGCCAGCAGCGAGAACCGGGACAGCAAAGTCTACGAGCAGTACTTC
v_gene: TRBV7-2; abundance: few; len: 12; j_gene: TRBJ2-2; d_gene: .; CDR3aa: CASRSPTGELFF; CDR3nt: TGTGCCAGCAGGTCCCCTACCGGGGAGCTGTTTTTT
v_gene: TRBV7-2; abundance: few; len: 16; j_gene: TRBJ1-5; d_gene: .; CDR3aa: CASSLYGGSFNQPQHF; CDR3nt: TGTGCCAGCAGCTTATATGGCGGAAGTTTCAATCAGCCCCAGCATTTT
v_gene: TRBV20-1; abundance: few; len: 15; j_gene: TRBJ2-3; d_gene: TRBD1; CDR3aa: CSANRQGMQADTQYF; CDR3nt: TGCAGTGCCAACCGACAGGGGATGCAGGCAGATACGCAGTATTTT
v_gene: TRBV6-1; abundance: .; len: 13; j_gene: TRBJ2-7; d_gene: .; CDR3aa: CASSDSQSYEQYF; CDR3nt: TGTGCCAGCAGTGACAGTCAGAGCTACGAGCAGTACTTC
v_gene: TRBV28; abundance: many; len: 14; j_gene: TRBJ2-1; d_gene: .; CDR3aa: CASRDRSLRNEQFF; CDR3nt: TGTGCCAGCAGGGACCGATCTCTAAGAAATGAGCAGTTCTTC
v_gene: TRBV19; abundance: few; len: 17; j_gene: TRBJ1-1; d_gene: .; CDR3aa: CASSIPGWGAGNTEAFF; CDR3nt: TGTGCCAGTAGTATCCCTGGATGGGGGGCAGGGAACACTGAAGCTTTCTTT
v_gene: TRBV19; abundance: .; len: 15; j_gene: TRBJ1-1; d_gene: .; CDR3aa: CASSGGILMNTEAFF; CDR3nt: TGTGCCAGTAGTGGGGGCATACTTATGAACACTGAAGCTTTCTTT
v_gene: TRBV13; abundance: few; len: 15; j_gene: TRBJ2-5; d_gene: .; CDR3aa: CASSPPVIGAETQYF; CDR3nt: TGTGCCAGCAGCCCCCCCGTGATAGGGGCAGAGACCCAGTACTTC
v_gene: TRBV6-2/TRBV6-3; abundance: .; len: 15; j_gene: TRBJ2-3; d_gene: .; CDR3aa: CASSYAGPSTDTQYF; CDR3nt: TGTGCCAGCAGTTACGCAGGGCCTAGCACAGATACGCAGTATTTT
v_gene: TRBV6-2/TRBV6-3; abundance: many; len: 15; j_gene: TRBJ1-2; d_gene: .; CDR3aa: CASSPRTVKKYGYTF; CDR3nt: TGTGCCAGCAGTCCTCGGACAGTGAAAAAGTATGGCTACACCTTC
v_gene: TRBV20-1; abundance: .; len: 12; j_gene: TRBJ2-7; d_gene: .; CDR3aa: CSASMGLEEQYF; CDR3nt: TGCAGTGCTAGTATGGGATTGGAGGAGCAGTACTTC
v_gene: TRBV5-1; abundance: .; len: 16; j_gene: TRBJ2-2; d_gene: .; CDR3aa: CASSLEAGGSVGELFF; CDR3nt: TGCGCCAGCAGCTTGGAGGCCGGGGGATCGGTCGGGGAGCTGTTTTTT
v_gene: TRBV7-2; abundance: many; len: 13; j_gene: TRBJ1-1; d_gene: TRBD1; CDR3aa: CASSADRIREAFF; CDR3nt: TGTGCCAGCAGCGCGGACAGGATACGCGAAGCTTTCTTT
v_gene: TRBV7-8; abundance: many; len: 14; j_gene: TRBJ1-5; d_gene: .; CDR3aa: CASSSSFAGQPQHF; CDR3nt: TGTGCCAGCAGCTCATCGTTTGCTGGCCAGCCCCAGCATTTT
v_gene: TRBV7-2; abundance: .; len: 14; j_gene: TRBJ1-5; d_gene: .; CDR3aa: CASSLTGTGQPQHF; CDR3nt: TGTGCCAGCAGCTTAACAGGGACGGGTCAGCCCCAGCATTTT
v_gene: TRBV5-1; abundance: many; len: 14; j_gene: TRBJ2-4; d_gene: .; CDR3aa: CASSLRDAVNIQYF; CDR3nt: TGCGCCAGCAGCTTGAGGGACGCCGTAAACATTCAGTACTTC
v_gene: TRBV6-1; abundance: .; len: 13; j_gene: TRBJ1-5; d_gene: .; CDR3aa: CASTLILGWPQHF; CDR3nt: TGTGCCAGCACTCTTATACTAGGGTGGCCCCAGCATTTT
v_gene: TRBV5-1; abundance: .; len: 18; j_gene: TRBJ2-7; d_gene: TRBD1; CDR3aa: CASSSSFDRDLLTYEQYF; CDR3nt: TGCGCCAGCAGCTCCTCTTTCGACAGGGACCTACTCACCTACGAGCAGTACTTC
v_gene: TRBV19; abundance: .; len: 15; j_gene: TRBJ1-3; d_gene: .; CDR3aa: CASSTRGNSGNTIYF; CDR3nt: TGTGCCAGTAGTACCCGGGGCAACTCTGGAAACACCATATATTTT
v_gene: TRBV6-1; abundance: .; len: 14; j_gene: TRBJ2-2; d_gene: TRBD1; CDR3aa: CASSKTGISRELFF; CDR3nt: TGTGCCAGCAGTAAGACAGGGATTTCCCGGGAGCTGTTTTTT
v_gene: TRBV3-1; abundance: few; len: 16; j_gene: TRBJ2-2; d_gene: .; CDR3aa: CASSQGLGRGTGELFF; CDR3nt: TGTGCCAGCAGCCAAGGCTTGGGACGCGGGACCGGGGAGCTGTTTTTT
v_gene: TRBV2; abundance: many; len: 15; j_gene: TRBJ1-1; d_gene: .; CDR3aa: CASSEGVWTPEEAFF; CDR3nt: TGTGCCAGCAGTGAAGGCGTGTGGACCCCCGAGGAAGCTTTCTTT
v_gene: TRBV9; abundance: .; len: 14; j_gene: TRBJ1-1; d_gene: .; CDR3aa: CASSARPQNTEAFF; CDR3nt: TGTGCCAGCAGCGCAAGACCCCAGAACACTGAAGCTTTCTTT
v_gene: TRBV30; abundance: few; len: 13; j_gene: TRBJ2-7; d_gene: .; CDR3aa: CAWSVNPQSGQYF; CDR3nt: TGTGCCTGGAGTGTAAACCCTCAAAGTGGGCAGTACTTC
v_gene: TRBV20-1; abundance: .; len: 14; j_gene: TRBJ1-2; d_gene: .; CDR3aa: CSARDKEWGSGYTF; CDR3nt: TGCAGTGCTAGAGATAAGGAATGGGGATCTGGCTACACCTTC